This TCR beta chain was sequenced during a study of blood T cell repertoires in COVID-19. There are 17 residues in the CDR3. The germline V gene has CDR1 SEHNR and CDR2 FQNEAQ (reference sequence). Between the trimmed V and J ends, which lost 5 bases and 0 bases, there was a span of 17 bases. Data came from immunoSEQ multiplex PCR; TCRdb stores just in-frame clones and leaves some out. The table records a few hundred thousand clones, 90% of them present only once. This clonotype originated in a woman aged 18-29 years with acute COVID-19. The source material was PBMCs or T cells enriched from blood (not recorded which). V usage is TRBV7-9 and J usage is TRBJ1-3; D is uncertain. The CDR3 is CASSPPFGSPSGNTIYF. As DNA, the CDR3 is TGTGCCAGCAGCCCCCCTTTCGGTTCCCCCTCTGGAAACACCATATATTTT.